The 14 T cell receptor beta chains below come from one sample, sequenced in a study of control samples from healthy donors and cancer patients. This table comes from immunoSEQ multiplex PCR, and its TCRdb copy is limited to in-frame clones, with some not included. The sample contains about 160,000 clones, roughly 95% of which appear only once. The sample consisted of blood. These receptors came from a woman under 40 in good health.

Notes on this clone: The junction shows a germline mismatch at one end, possibly a read error. The gene calls are TRBV7-3 and TRBJ2-2, with D uncertain. Germline V lookup: CDR1 SGHTA, CDR2 FQGTGA. There are 15 residues in the CDR3. The CDR3 protein is CASSLTHPNTGELFF. The CDR3, as DNA: TGTGCCAGCAGCCTAACCCATCCGAACACCGGGGAGCTGTTTTTT. The variable domain in full, completed from reference TRBV7-3 and TRBJ2-2, reads GAGVSQTPSNKVTEKGKYVELRCDPISGHTALYWYRQSLGQGPEFLIYFQGTGAADDSGLPNDRFFAVRPEGSVSTLKIQRTERGDSAVYLCASSLTHPNTGELFFGEGSRLTVL.

This clone has a single count. The J gene is TRBJ1-3, the V gene TRBV5-8, with TRBD1 matching 7 bases. The CDR3 extends over 14 amino acids. CDR1 is SGHTS, CDR2 YDEGEE, per germline. V dropped 0 bases and J dropped 3; count of bases not matched to a gene: 0. The CDR3 region has the DNA TGTGCCAGCAGCTTGGACAGGGGTGGAAACACCATATATTTT. Protein sequence: CASSLDRGGNTIYF.

The chain recombines TRBV21-1 with TRBJ1-3; the table assigns TRBD1, which was not confirmed against the DNA. TRBV21-1 is annotated as a pseudogene. The CDR3 spans 16 residues. The CDR3 DNA reads TGTGCCAGCATCTCAAGCACACAGGAGCCTGGAAACACCATATATTTT. The encoded protein is CASISSTQEPGNTIYF.

The rearrangement links TRBV2 to TRBJ1-2; D gene unclear. V was shortened by 1 base and J by 8 bases, with 17 bases between the two germline ends. The CDR3 is made up of 15 amino acids. Germline CDR1 SNHLY, CDR2 FYNNEI. The chain's CDR3 is CASSEGPSPPRGYTF. CDR3 DNA: TGTGCCAGCAGTGAAGGGCCGAGCCCCCCACGCGGCTACACCTTC.

V usage is TRBV7-2 and J usage is TRBJ2-2; 9 positions match TRBD2. CDR1 is SGHTA, CDR2 FQGNSA, per germline. The CDR3 loop spans 14 amino acids. Trimming at V came to 6 bases and at J to 6 bases, leaving 5 bases not matched to a gene. The CDR3 region has the DNA TGTGCCAGCAGACCGGGACTAGCCGCCGGGGAGCTGTTTTTT. Its protein is CASRPGLAAGELFF.

This chain links TRBV4-1 with TRBJ1-2, with TRBD1 as a possible D gene (5 bases). CDR1 and CDR2 from the germline V gene are MGHRA and YSYEKL. The length of the CDR3 is 15 residues. V was trimmed by 1 base and J by 9 bases, leaving 18 bases between them. The CDR3 here is CASSQVGGNRLRYTF. CDR3 DNA sequence: TGCGCCAGCAGCCAAGTCGGGGGAAATAGGTTACGCTACACCTTC.

The gene calls are TRBV3-1 (or the pseudogene TRBV3-2) and TRBJ2-5; 10 nucleotides line up with TRBD1. Trimming removed 2 bases from V and 1 base from J; junction bases left unmatched: 4. Germline V lookup: CDR1 LGHDT, CDR2 YNNKEL (reference sequence). This CDR3 is 16 amino acids long. The CDR3 coding sequence is TGTGCCAGCAGCCAAAAGGGACAGGGGACCCAAGAGACCCAGTACTTC. As protein: CASSQKGQGTQETQYF.

The chain combines TRBV19 with TRBJ1-5; no clear D gene. There are 14 residues in the CDR3. In germline, CDR1 is LNHDA, CDR2 SQIVND (reference sequence). Trimming took off 2 bases at V and 6 bases at J, with 11 bases between the two ends. The CDR3 DNA reads as TGTGCCAGTAGTATAATGGGTTTTACTCAGCCCCAGCATTTT. Its protein product is CASSIMGFTQPQHF.

The V call is TRBV3-1 (or the pseudogene TRBV3-2), the J call TRBJ1-1; no firm D call. Trimming left V 0 bases short and J 8 bases short, with 4 bases between. The CDR3 consists of 11 residues. Germline CDR1 reads LGHDT; CDR2 reads YNNKEL (reference sequence). The CDR3 protein is CASSQDREAFF. The CDR3 bases are TGTGCCAGCAGCCAAGACAGGGAAGCTTTCTTT.

V is TRBV5-4 and J is TRBJ1-4, with D unresolved. Germline assignment: CDR1 SGHNT and CDR2 YYREEE (reference sequence). The CDR3 is made up of 13 amino acids. Deletions cut 0 bases from V and 5 bases from J, with 5 bases between. CDR3 region: CASSLGGNEKLFF. In nucleotides, the CDR3 is TGTGCCAGCAGCTTGGGCGGAAATGAAAAACTGTTTTTT.

V and J are TRBV11-2 and TRBJ2-1, with 8 bases that match TRBD1. V lost 4 bases to trimming and J lost 4 bases; unmatched junction nucleotides: 15. Looked up from germline, CDR1 is SGHAT and CDR2 is FQNNGV. This CDR3 contains 18 residues. CDR3 protein: CASSSPFLGTGIYNEQFF. The CDR3 coding sequence is TGTGCCAGCAGCTCACCTTTTTTGGGGACAGGTATTTACAATGAGCAGTTCTTC.

This clone was observed a single time. The chain is built from TRBV11-2 and TRBJ2-7; the D gene is possibly TRBD1 (5 bases). V lost 0 bases and J lost 0, with 9 bases in between. The CDR3 contains 15 residues. Germline-derived CDR1 and CDR2 are SGHAT and FQNNGV. Here the CDR3 reads CASSLDTGLSYEQYF. CDR3 sequence (DNA): TGTGCCAGCAGCTTAGATACAGGTCTCTCCTACGAGCAGTACTTC.

V is TRBV6-1 and J is TRBJ2-1; possibly TRBD1 for D (6 bases). Trimming stripped 6 bases from V and 0 bases from J, with 9 bases between. The CDR3 is made up of 14 amino acids. The germline V gene has CDR1 MNHNS and CDR2 SASEGT. This chain's CDR3 is CASRQGPSYNEQFF. The CDR3, as DNA: TGTGCCAGCAGACAGGGACCCTCCTACAATGAGCAGTTCTTC.

The chain is built from TRBV7-9 and TRBJ2-2; either TRBD1 or TRBD2 may supply D (7 bases each). V was pared by 2 bases and J by 3 bases, with 16 bases between. In germline, CDR1 is SEHNR, CDR2 FQNEAQ (reference sequence). The CDR3 extends over 17 amino acids. The CDR3 loop is CASSLQPGGVDTGELFF. CDR3 DNA: TGTGCCAGCAGCTTACAGCCAGGGGGGGTGGACACCGGGGAGCTGTTTTTT.